This T cell receptor (beta chain) was captured in a study of blood T cell repertoires in COVID-19. A Seattle source enrolled patients during active infection and followed them longitudinally. Per the germline V gene, CDR1 is KGHSH and CDR2 is LQKENI. CDR3 size: 14 residues. Trimming removed 4 bases from V and 5 bases from J; junction bases left unmatched: 4. Profiled with immunoSEQ multiplex PCR; TCRdb holds only in-frame clones, not every one. The sample has 45,000 or so clones; over 70% are singletons. This chain joins TRBV18 and TRBJ1-4, with 7 bases matching TRBD1. Specimen: peripheral blood. This receptor was identified in a woman of 80 years or more with COVID-19, enrolled during active disease. CDR3 nucleotide sequence: TGTGCCAGCTCACGGGACAGAGGAAATGAAAAACTGTTTTTT. It translates to CASSRDRGNEKLFF.